The rows below give T cell receptor beta chains drawn from one sample of a study of cytomegalovirus exposure and HLA in healthy donors. TCRdb's copy holds only in-frame clones and misses some; the assay was immunoSEQ multiplex PCR. The data contain approximately 100,000 clones, roughly 71% of them singletons. Material: PBMCs. Receptor source: a male donor in good health and CMV-seropositive. The CDR3 runs from the conserved cysteine through the conserved F or W. The order of the fields is V gene, J gene, CDR3 length, CDR3 protein.

TRBV5-6,TRBJ1-5,16,CASSLFRQGGNQPQHF
TRBV10-3,TRBJ1-1,14,CATVRQGGSTEAFF
TRBV4-1,TRBJ2-4,16,CASSRQTDLAKNIQYF
TRBV6-5,TRBJ2-1,16,CASSYSGVTSYNEQFF
TRBV6-1,TRBJ1-2,15,CASSEYGGANYGYTF
TRBV27,TRBJ2-1,15,CASSFTSGAYNEQFF
TRBV6-1,TRBJ1-1,12,CASSEWGLEAFF
TRBV19,TRBJ1-1,14,CASSMYSLNTEAFF
TRBV2,TRBJ1-1,14,CASSDPQLASEAFF
TRBV7-9,TRBJ1-2,18,CASSGRPGQGGSDYGYPF
TRBV27,TRBJ2-7,13,CASSLLGGSEQYF
TRBV6-6,TRBJ1-2,15,CASSYSTGPNYGYTF
TRBV7-9,TRBJ2-5,17,CASSSPGQRGGLETQYF
TRBV2,TRBJ1-5,17,CASSEARGTPLSQPQHF
TRBV7-9,TRBJ1-2,14,CASSLELSDYGYTF
TRBV27,TRBJ2-7,15,CASSRGGSLDYEQYF
TRBV7-9,TRBJ1-1,14,CASSLAWGEGGAFF
TRBV27,TRBJ2-7,15,CASRGAGSGVNEQYF
TRBV5-1,TRBJ2-1,12,CASSLDLQEQFF
TRBV5-6,TRBJ1-2,15,CASSLSGWKNYGYTF
TRBV6-6,TRBJ1-1,14,CAAWVGVRDTEAFF
TRBV11-2,TRBJ2-1,12,CASSLGENEQFF
TRBV5-1,TRBJ2-5,18,CASSLGWDSPVLQETQYF
TRBV27,TRBJ1-1,14,CASSPATRGLRAFF
TRBV27,TRBJ1-2,13,CASSLKGVYGYTF
TRBV4-3,TRBJ2-3,14,CASGGGQGADTQYF
TRBV28,TRBJ2-7,15,CASSRSGSGSYEQYF
TRBV6-1,TRBJ2-7,14,CASRERGQTYEQYF
TRBV20-1,TRBJ2-3,11,CSAEDTDTQYF
TRBV5-4,TRBJ1-1,15,CASSLADRANTEAFF
TRBV11-2,TRBJ1-1,13,CASTWVLGTEAFF